This passage covers 21 T cell receptor beta chains from one sample sequenced in a study of cytomegalovirus exposure and HLA in healthy donors. Amplification used 60 Vbeta primers and 13 Jbeta primers. The protocol was immunoSEQ multiplex PCR, while the TCRdb copy is restricted to in-frame clones and leaves out a portion. Seen here are some 70,000 clones, roughly three quarters observed once, and the top ten hold roughly 3%. Material for sequencing was PBMCs. These receptors were collected from a man aged 18 to 30 in good health and CMV-seronegative.

The V and J genes are TRBV7-2 and TRBJ2-4, with D hard to call. This CDR3 comprises 13 residues. The V end was cut by 0 bases, the J end by 8 bases, with 8 bases between. The germline V gene encodes CDR1 SGHTA and CDR2 FQGNSA. The CDR3 loop reads CASSLAMEYIQYF. The CDR3 DNA reads TGTGCCAGCAGCTTAGCGATGGAGTACATTCAGTACTTC. Full variable domain (outside the CDR3, taken from reference TRBV7-2 and TRBJ2-4): GAGVSQSPSNKVTEKGKDVELRCDPISGHTALYWYRQSLGQGLEFLIYFQGNSAPDKSGLPSDRFSAERTGGSVSTLTIQRTQQEDSAVYLCASSLAMEYIQYFGAGTRLSVL.

The J gene is TRBJ1-1, the V gene TRBV7-6; TRBD1 is a possible D gene (5 bases). The V end lost 1 base, the J end lost 1 base, and 7 bases lay between the germline ends. CDR3 length equals 14 residues. The germline V gene has CDR1 SGHVS and CDR2 FNYEAQ. CDR3 sequence: CASSLGGGNTEAFF. For the CDR3, the DNA is TGTGCCAGCAGCTTAGGCGGGGGGAACACTGAAGCTTTCTTT.

The sample holds one count of this clone. V gene TRBV5-1 combines with J gene TRBJ2-2; 10 bases are a match to TRBD1. The junction had 9 bases not matched to a gene; V was cut back by 3 bases and J by 7 bases. The CDR3 runs to 16 residues. Germline V CDR1 and CDR2: SGHRS, YFSETQ. The CDR3 sequence is CASSSIRDRGGGELFF. Written as DNA, the CDR3 is TGCGCCAGCAGCTCTATCCGGGACAGGGGCGGCGGGGAGCTGTTTTTT. The whole variable domain, remainder taken from reference TRBV5-1 and TRBJ2-2, is KAGVTQTPRYLIKTRGQQVTLSCSPISGHRSVSWYQQTPGQGLQFLFEYFSETQRNKGNFPGRFSGRQFSNSRSEMNVSTLELGDSALYLCASSSIRDRGGGELFFGEGSRLTVL.

This clone showed up just a few times. V usage is TRBV4-1 and J usage is TRBJ2-7; TRBD2 matches at 11 bases. Germline V CDR1 and CDR2: MGHRA, YSYEKL. Trimming removed 0 bases from V and 2 bases from J; junction bases left unmatched: 6. The CDR3 is made up of 17 amino acids. The CDR3 coding sequence is TGCGCCAGCAGCCAAGATCTGGTAGCGGGGGGGACCTACGAGCAGTACTTC. Amino acid sequence: CASSQDLVAGGTYEQYF.

The chain carries TRBV10-3 and TRBJ2-3; 8 nucleotides match TRBD1. The V gene's germline CDR1 is ENHRY and CDR2 SYGVKD. The CDR3 has 16 amino acids. Germline trimming cut 4 bases from V and 1 base from J; bases unmatched to any gene: 7. CDR3 region: CAISGYGGQGTDTQYF. CDR3 coding DNA: TGTGCCATCAGTGGTTACGGGGGACAGGGCACAGATACGCAGTATTTT.

In its sample, this clone was seen a few times. The V call is TRBV5-1, the J call TRBJ1-6; 10 nucleotides match TRBD1. The germline V gene has CDR1 SGHRS and CDR2 YFSETQ. The junction had 6 bases not matched to a gene; V was cut back by 4 bases and J by 8 bases. This CDR3 contains 15 residues. The chain's CDR3 is CASSQGQGRDSPLHF. The CDR3 bases are TGCGCCAGCAGCCAGGGACAGGGGAGAGATTCACCCCTCCACTTT. Together with reference TRBV5-1 and TRBJ1-6, the CDR3 gives the full variable domain: KAGVTQTPRYLIKTRGQQVTLSCSPISGHRSVSWYQQTPGQGLQFLFEYFSETQRNKGNFPGRFSGRQFSNSRSEMNVSTLELGDSALYLCASSQGQGRDSPLHFGNGTRLTVT.

The chain joins TRBV5-1 to TRBJ2-5, with D possibly TRBD2 on 7 matching bases. V shed 0 bases and J shed 1 base, with 16 bases lying between them. Germline V lookup: CDR1 SGHRS, CDR2 YFSETQ. The CDR3 contains 17 residues. CDR3 DNA: TGCGCCAGCAGCTTGGCCGGTCGGGGGGCTCGCCAAGAGACCCAGTACTTC. Encoded protein: CASSLAGRGARQETQYF. Drawing the rest from reference TRBV5-1 and TRBJ2-5, the complete variable domain is KAGVTQTPRYLIKTRGQQVTLSCSPISGHRSVSWYQQTPGQGLQFLFEYFSETQRNKGNFPGRFSGRQFSNSRSEMNVSTLELGDSALYLCASSLAGRGARQETQYFGPGTRLLVL.

The chain combines TRBV19 with TRBJ2-1; 9 nucleotides align to TRBD2. This CDR3 is built from 16 residues. With V trimmed by 11 bases and J by 5 bases, 16 bases remained unmatched. Per germline, CDR1 LNHDA and CDR2 SQIVND (reference sequence). CDR3 sequence: CAGKDKAGGPHNEQFF. The CDR3 DNA follows: TGTGCCGGCAAAGATAAAGCGGGGGGCCCCCACAATGAGCAGTTCTTC.

This clone was counted between two and nine times. V is TRBV6-1 and J is TRBJ2-7, with 10 positions matching TRBD1. J was trimmed by 7 bases and V by 6 bases; bases with no gene match: 9. This CDR3 contains 14 residues. Looked up from germline, CDR1 is MNHNS and CDR2 is SASEGT. DNA for the CDR3: TGTGCCAGCAGAGGGACAGGGGCCGGTGTGGAGCAGTACGTC. Translation: CASRGTGAGVEQYV.

A note on this clone: One end of the junction varies from germline; a read error may be responsible. This rearrangement joins TRBV5-4 to TRBJ2-5; 7 nucleotides align to TRBD2. This CDR3 region has 13 residues. CDR1 and CDR2 (germline): SGHNT, YYREEE (reference sequence). In DNA, the CDR3 is TGTGCCAGCAGCTTCAGCGGGGTAGAGGCCCAGTACTTC. Translation: CASSFSGVEAQYF. The whole variable domain, filled in from reference TRBV5-4 and TRBJ2-5, reads ETGVTQSPTHLIKTRGQQVTLRCSSQSGHNTVSWYQQALGQGPQFIFQYYREEENGRGNFPPRFSGLQFPNYSSELNVNALELDDSALYLCASSFSGVEAQYFGPGTRLLVL.

This clone qualifies as medium-sized. The chain couples TRBV6-1 to TRBJ2-3; 11 bases match TRBD1. V lost 3 bases to trimming and J lost 4 bases; unmatched junction nucleotides: 0. Germline-derived CDR1 and CDR2 are MNHNS and SASEGT. CDR3 length: 14 amino acids. For the CDR3, the DNA is TGTGCCAGCAGTGAGGGACAGGGGGCAGATACGCAGTATTTT. Residues: CASSEGQGADTQYF.

This clone was seen once. This rearrangement joins TRBV5-1 to TRBJ1-1; D is unclear. Germline V lookup: CDR1 SGHRS, CDR2 YFSETQ. The CDR3 contains 13 residues. V was clipped by 0 bases and J by 5 bases, with 8 bases between them. The CDR3 protein is CASSLAEHTEAFF. CDR3 coding DNA: TGCGCCAGCAGCTTGGCCGAACATACTGAAGCTTTCTTT.

The chain uses TRBV7-6 and TRBJ2-5, with 8 nucleotides matching TRBD2. Trimming cost V 3 bases and J 5 bases; bases outside gene matches: 8. Germline V CDR1 and CDR2: SGHVS, FNYEAQ. CDR3 length: 15 amino acids. The CDR3 sequence: CASSFVSGVGETQYF. The CDR3 DNA reads as TGTGCCAGCAGCTTCGTTAGCGGGGTCGGTGAGACCCAGTACTTC.

CDR3 DNA sequence: TGTGCCAGCAGCGTAGGCGGGGGGGCCTACAATGAGCAGTTCTTC. This translates into CASSVGGGAYNEQFF. V gene TRBV9 combines with J gene TRBJ2-1, with TRBD2 matching 9 bases. The germline V gene encodes CDR1 SGDLS and CDR2 YYNGEE. The V segment lost 0 bases and the J segment 2 bases; nucleotides outside the gene matches: 0. The CDR3 length is 15 residues.

V is TRBV6-6 and J is TRBJ2-7, with 8 bases that match TRBD1. Germline lookup yields CDR1 MNHNY and CDR2 SVGAGI (reference sequence). The J segment lost 3 bases and the V segment lost 6 bases, leaving 4 bases of the junction unmatched. The CDR3 consists of 13 residues. The CDR3 region has the DNA TGTGCCAGCAGATCCGGGACAGGCTACGAGCAGTACGTC. Translation gives CASRSGTGYEQYV.

The genes are TRBV7-9 and TRBJ1-2; the D is unclear. The CDR3 has 14 amino acids. Germline CDR1 SEHNR, CDR2 FQNEAQ (reference sequence). Trimming removed 1 base from V and 4 bases from J, with 10 bases in between. CDR3 residues: CASSLVGDLYGYTF. CDR3 nucleotide sequence: TGTGCCAGCAGCTTAGTCGGAGATCTCTATGGCTACACCTTC.

The chain has TRBV5-1 and TRBJ1-4; D is possibly TRBD1 (5 bases). V dropped 2 bases and J dropped 8 bases, with 16 bases sitting between them. The germline V gene has CDR1 SGHRS and CDR2 YFSETQ. There are 15 residues in the CDR3. CDR3 loop: CASSLSPGLEEKLFF. For the CDR3, the DNA is TGCGCCAGCAGCTTAAGTCCGGGACTCGAGGAAAAACTGTTTTTT.

The V gene is TRBV18, the J gene TRBJ1-6; D is perhaps TRBD1 (5 bases). Looked up from germline, CDR1 is KGHSH and CDR2 is LQKENI. V dropped 4 bases and J dropped 9 bases, with 7 bases sitting between them. The CDR3 is 12 amino acids. The DNA of the CDR3 is TGTGCCAGCTCACGTCAGGGTTCACCCCTCCACTTT. As protein: CASSRQGSPLHF.

The CDR3 sequence is CASSPPPDLYNEQFF. The CDR3 DNA reads as TGTGCCAGCAGCCCTCCCCCTGACTTATACAATGAGCAGTTCTTC. The chain joins TRBV9 to TRBJ2-1; no reliable D call. Between the trimmed V and J ends, which lost 4 bases and 4 bases, there was a span of 15 bases. Germline V gene sequence: CDR1 SGDLS, CDR2 YYNGEE. CDR3 size: 15 residues. Full variable domain (missing parts from reference TRBV9 and TRBJ2-1): DSGVTQTPKHLITATGQRVTLRCSPRSGDLSVYWYQQSLDQGLQFLIQYYNGEERAKGNILERFSAQQFPDLHSELNLSSLELGDSALYFCASSPPPDLYNEQFFGPGTRLTVL.

There are a few counts of this clone. The chain links TRBV7-2 to TRBJ1-6, with D unresolved. Trimming stripped 2 bases from V and 7 bases from J, with 6 bases between. Germline-derived CDR1 and CDR2 are SGHTA and FQGNSA. The length of the CDR3 is 13 residues. The CDR3 DNA sequence: TGTGCCAGCAGCTTAAGGAGGAATTCACCCCTCCACTTT. This gives the protein CASSLRRNSPLHF.

The chain couples TRBV25-1 to TRBJ2-3, with 10 bases identical to TRBD2. The CDR3 length is 15 residues. V trimming: 4 bases; J trimming: 9 bases; junction bases outside the gene matches: 10. Germline CDR1 reads MGHDK; CDR2 reads SYGVNS. In DNA, the CDR3 is TGTGCCAGCAGTGCCGTAGCGGGGGGAGCAGGAACGCAGTATTTT. Amino acid sequence: CASSAVAGGAGTQYF.